The text below deals with one T cell receptor (beta chain). Antigen: not known. A much larger clone is a single base away; this may be a read error. This entry comes from a study of T cells in Graves' hyperthyroidism and ophthalmopathy. For the study at large: At the time of initial diagnosis and before any treatment, peripheral blood was collected. Study outcomes and limitations: In blood, most of the thyroid clonotypes expanded above 0.001 were also present. Model predictions of ophthalmopathy came a median around 6.5 months before onset. Ophthalmopathy and stable hyperthyroidism were separated by a 13 V-J model.

RNA transcripts gave rise to amplified TCR beta CDR3 regions. RT-PCR in the first round (using the HTBI primer set) targeted the TCR CDR3. TCRdb recomputed calls from the multiplex PCR reads with MiXCR, one row per CDR3 protein. The sample comprises about 52,000 distinct CDR3 sequences, around half of which are singletons, and about 9.8% rests with the top ten. Sequences were obtained from blood. The receptor comes from a woman in her 50s with Graves' ophthalmopathy.

The CDR3: CASSFPGTGTHPAKNIQYF. CDR3 nucleotides: TGTGCCAGCAGCTTCCCTGGGACAGGGACGCATCCAGCCAAAAACATTCAGTACTTC. V usage is TRBV7-9 and J usage is TRBJ2-4, with 9 bases that match TRBD1. This CDR3 spans 19 amino acids. V lost 3 bases and J lost 0; bases outside the gene matches: 12. Per the germline V gene, CDR1 is SEHNR and CDR2 is FQNEAQ (reference sequence).